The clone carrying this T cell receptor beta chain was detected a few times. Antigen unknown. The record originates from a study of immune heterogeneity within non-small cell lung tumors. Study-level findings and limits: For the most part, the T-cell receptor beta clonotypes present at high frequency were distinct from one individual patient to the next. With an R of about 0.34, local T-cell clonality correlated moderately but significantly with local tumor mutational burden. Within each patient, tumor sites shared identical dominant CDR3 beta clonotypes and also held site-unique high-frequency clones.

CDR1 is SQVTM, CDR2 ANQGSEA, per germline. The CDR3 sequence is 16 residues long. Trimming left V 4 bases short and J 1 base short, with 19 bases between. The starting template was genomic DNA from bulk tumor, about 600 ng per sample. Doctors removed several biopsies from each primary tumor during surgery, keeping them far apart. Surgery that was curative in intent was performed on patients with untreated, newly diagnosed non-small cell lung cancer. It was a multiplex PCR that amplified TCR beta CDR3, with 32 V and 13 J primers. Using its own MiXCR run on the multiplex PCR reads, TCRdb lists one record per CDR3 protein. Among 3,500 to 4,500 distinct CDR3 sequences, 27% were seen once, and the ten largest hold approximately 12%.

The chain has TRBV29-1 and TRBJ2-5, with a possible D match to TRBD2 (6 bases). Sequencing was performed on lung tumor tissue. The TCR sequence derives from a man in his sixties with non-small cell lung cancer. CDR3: CSVVGHIRDFQETQYF. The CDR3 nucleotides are TGCAGCGTTGTGGGGCATATCCGGGACTTCCAAGAGACCCAGTACTTC. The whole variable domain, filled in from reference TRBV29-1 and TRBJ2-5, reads SAVISQKPSRDICQRGTSLTIQCQVDSQVTMMFWYRQQPGQSLTLIATANQGSEATYESGFVIDKFPISRPNLTFSTLTVSNMSPEDSSIYLCSVVGHIRDFQETQYFGPGTRLLVL.